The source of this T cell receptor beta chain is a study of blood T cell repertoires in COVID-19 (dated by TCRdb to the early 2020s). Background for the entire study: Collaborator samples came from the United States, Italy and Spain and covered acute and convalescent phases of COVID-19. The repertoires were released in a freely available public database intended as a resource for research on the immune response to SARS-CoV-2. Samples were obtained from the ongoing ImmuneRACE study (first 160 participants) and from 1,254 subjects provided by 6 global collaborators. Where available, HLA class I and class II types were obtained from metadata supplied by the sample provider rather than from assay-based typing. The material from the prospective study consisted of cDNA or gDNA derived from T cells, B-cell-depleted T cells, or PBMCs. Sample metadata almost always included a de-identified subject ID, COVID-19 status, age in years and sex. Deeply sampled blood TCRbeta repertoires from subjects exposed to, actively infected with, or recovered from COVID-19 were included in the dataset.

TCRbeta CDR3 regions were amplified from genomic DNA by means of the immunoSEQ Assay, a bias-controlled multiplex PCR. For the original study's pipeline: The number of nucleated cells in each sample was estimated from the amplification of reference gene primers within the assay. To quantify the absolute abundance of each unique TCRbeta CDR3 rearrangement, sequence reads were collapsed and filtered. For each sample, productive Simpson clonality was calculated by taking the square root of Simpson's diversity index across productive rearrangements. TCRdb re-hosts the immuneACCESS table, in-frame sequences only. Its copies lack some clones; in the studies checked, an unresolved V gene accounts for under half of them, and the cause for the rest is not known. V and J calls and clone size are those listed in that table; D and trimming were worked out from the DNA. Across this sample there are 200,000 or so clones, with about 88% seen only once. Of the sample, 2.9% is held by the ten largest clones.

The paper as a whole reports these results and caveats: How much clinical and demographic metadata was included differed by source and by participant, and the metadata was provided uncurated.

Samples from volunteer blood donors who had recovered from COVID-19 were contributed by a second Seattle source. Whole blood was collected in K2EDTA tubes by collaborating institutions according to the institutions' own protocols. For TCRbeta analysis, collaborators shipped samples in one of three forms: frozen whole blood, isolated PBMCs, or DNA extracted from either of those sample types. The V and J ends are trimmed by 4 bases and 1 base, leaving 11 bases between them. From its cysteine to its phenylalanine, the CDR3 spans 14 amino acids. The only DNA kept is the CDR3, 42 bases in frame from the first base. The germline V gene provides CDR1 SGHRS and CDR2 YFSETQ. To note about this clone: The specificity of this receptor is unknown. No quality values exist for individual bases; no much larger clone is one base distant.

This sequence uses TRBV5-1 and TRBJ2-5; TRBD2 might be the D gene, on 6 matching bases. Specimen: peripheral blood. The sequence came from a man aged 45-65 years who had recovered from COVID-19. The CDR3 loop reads CASSPRTTQETQYF. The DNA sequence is TGCGCCAGCAGCCCCCGGACTACCCAAGAGACCCAGTACTTC.